This T cell receptor beta chain came from a study of CD8+CD57+ T cells in acquired aplastic anemia. Looking at the study overall: On average, sorted CD4+ and CD8+ cells gave 3.2 ug of DNA. Study findings and constraints: Researchers reported that CD8+ Simpson's diversity was not significantly different in patients versus controls. A set of twenty-nine CD8+ CDR3 sequences was shared between patients and controls, and these sequences appeared highly expressed in patients.

TCR beta VDJ and CDR3 profiles were obtained from a genomic DNA template. Via MiXCR, TCRdb re-called the reads, giving one row per CDR3 protein. The table has 260,000 or so distinct CDR3 sequences, around 45% seen once. All patients picked for sequencing had shown, by flow cytometry, an expansion of CD8+CD57+ cells. As a group, the patients uniformly had severe acquired aplastic anemia. The CDR3 length is 15 residues. The germline V gene encodes CDR1 SSHAT and CDR2 FNYEAQ (reference sequence). This clonotype was seen repeatedly, ten times or more. Its antigen is currently unknown. The germline gene is not matched at one end of the junction; a read error may be the cause.

This chain links TRBV7-7 with TRBJ1-3; D unresolved. The specimen sequenced was sorted CD4+, CD8+, or CD8+CD57+ T cells (not recorded which) from PBMCs. This clonotype was sampled from a human donor with aplastic anemia. Here the CDR3 DNA reads TGTGCTAGCAGCTTACGACAAATCTCTGGAAACACCATATATTTT. It encodes CASSLRQISGNTIYF.